This T cell receptor beta chain was retrieved from a study of shared clonotypes between healthy human individuals. Partitioning of CD4+ cells yielded a CD45RA+ naive subset and a CD45RA-negative memory subset. Profiled with immunoSEQ multiplex PCR; TCRdb holds only in-frame clones, not every one. Of over a million clones in the sample, around three quarters are singletons; the top ten hold 0.52%. Findings of the study overall: The generation probabilities recorded for non-shared clonotypes fell below those of clonotypes shared by all four donors.

This clone was picked up many times. The antigen remains undetermined. This TCR came from a man aged 18 to 29 in good health. Some clones in this sample may be carry-over from other donors' samples. The sequencing input was memory CD4+ T cells from PBMCs. The subset denotes: CD45RA-negative fraction.

CDR3 region: CASSLGPGDEKLFF. The CDR3 nucleotides are TGTGCCAGCAGCTTGGGACCTGGGGATGAAAAACTGTTTTTT. The chain has TRBV7-2 and TRBJ1-4; a possible D gene is TRBD1 (5 bases). V was pared by 3 bases and J by 6 bases, with 11 bases between. CDR1 and CDR2 from the germline V gene are SGHTA and FQGNSA. This CDR3 region has 14 residues.